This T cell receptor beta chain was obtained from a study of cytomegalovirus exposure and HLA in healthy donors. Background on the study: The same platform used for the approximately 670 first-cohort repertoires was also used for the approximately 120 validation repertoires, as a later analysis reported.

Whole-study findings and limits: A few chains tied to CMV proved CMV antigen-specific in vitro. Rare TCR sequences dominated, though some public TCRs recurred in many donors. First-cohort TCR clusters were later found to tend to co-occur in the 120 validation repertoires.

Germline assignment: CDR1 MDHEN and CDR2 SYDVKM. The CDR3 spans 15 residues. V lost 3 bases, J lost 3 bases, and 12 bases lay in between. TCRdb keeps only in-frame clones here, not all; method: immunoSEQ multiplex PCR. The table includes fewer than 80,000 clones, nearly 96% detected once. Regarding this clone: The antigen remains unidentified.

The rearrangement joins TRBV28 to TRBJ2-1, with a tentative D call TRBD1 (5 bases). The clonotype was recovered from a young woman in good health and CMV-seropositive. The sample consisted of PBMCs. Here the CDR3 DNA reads TGTGCCAGCAGTTTGGGGCCATCCTTCTACAATGAGCAGTTCTTC. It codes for CASSLGPSFYNEQFF.